These 28 T cell receptor beta chains were sequenced from one sample in a study of neurological immune-mediated disorders. One entry per CDR3 protein results from TCRdb running MiXCR on the 5' RACE reads. Here the sample spans approximately 50,000 distinct CDR3 sequences, roughly 8% being singletons. Time point described: longitudinal time-point 3. The source material was PBMCs. The receptors derive from a middle-aged woman in good health.

This clonotype showed up many times. V is TRBV3-1 and J is TRBJ2-1; D remains unclear. This CDR3 is built from 15 residues. The V and J ends lost 0 bases and 0 bases respectively, with 6 bases between them. Per the germline V gene, CDR1 is LGHDT and CDR2 is YNNKEL (reference sequence). CDR3 sequence: CASSQDLGSYNEQFF. In DNA form, the CDR3 reads TGTGCCAGCAGCCAAGATCTAGGCTCCTACAATGAGCAGTTCTTC.

This clonotype was observed a handful of times. V and J are TRBV6-5 and TRBJ2-7; the match to TRBD1 covers 9 bases. CDR3 length: 14 amino acids. Germline V gives CDR1 MNHEY, CDR2 SVGAGI. The V gene end was trimmed by 8 bases and the J gene end by 2 bases; junction bases not matched to a gene: 7. CDR3 bases: TGTGCCAGCGTCTCCGGACAGGGGACCTACGAGCAGTACTTC. Amino acid sequence: CASVSGQGTYEQYF.

The table lists this clonotype with many counts. The genes are TRBV5-1 and TRBJ2-3; a possible D gene is TRBD1 (6 bases). CDR1 and CDR2 from the germline V gene are SGHRS and YFSETQ. The CDR3 has 14 residues. V lost 1 base to trimming and J lost 2 bases, with 8 bases between them. The CDR3 loop is CASSLQGITDTQYF. In DNA, the CDR3 is TGCGCCAGCAGCTTGCAGGGGATCACAGATACGCAGTATTTT.

This clonotype was counted ten times or more. The chain joins TRBV6-5 to TRBJ2-1, with a tentative D call TRBD2 (5 bases). CDR1 and CDR2 (germline): MNHEY, SVGAGI. The CDR3 sequence is 16 residues long. V gave up 5 bases and J gave up 3 bases, with 17 bases separating them. CDR3: CASSRAPDGVYNEQFF. The CDR3 nucleotides read TGTGCCAGCAGTCGCGCCCCAGACGGGGTCTACAATGAGCAGTTCTTC.

This clonotype appeared many times. This chain links TRBV10-3 with TRBJ1-2; D ambiguous. The ends were cut back, 6 bases at V and 7 bases at J, with 21 bases in the middle. CDR1 is ENHRY, CDR2 SYGVKD, per germline. This CDR3 is built from 15 residues. The CDR3 sequence is CAISDGVTGLIGYTF. CDR3 nucleotides: TGTGCCATCAGCGACGGGGTGACCGGGTTGATTGGCTACACCTTC.

This clonotype has a count of ten or more. This CDR3 is CATSRERRINTEAFF. DNA for the CDR3: TGTGCCACCAGCAGAGAACGACGGATCAACACTGAAGCTTTCTTT. The gene calls are TRBV15 and TRBJ1-1; D is ambiguous. Trimming removed 0 bases from V and 2 bases from J, with 10 bases in between. CDR3 size: 15 residues. Germline V lookup: CDR1 LNHNV, CDR2 YYDKDF (reference sequence).

At least ten counts were recorded for this clonotype. The V and J genes are TRBV10-2 and TRBJ2-1; 7 positions match TRBD2. J gave up 2 bases and V 8 bases, and 6 bases lay outside the gene matches. CDR1 WSHSY and CDR2 SAAADI come from the germline V gene. The CDR3 spans 14 residues. The CDR3 nucleotides are TGCGCCAGCGGAGCGGGAACGACCTACAATGAGCAGTTCTTC. Translation: CASGAGTTYNEQFF.

This clonotype occurred many times. The gene calls are TRBV4-2 and TRBJ1-2, with D tentatively TRBD1 (6 bases). V gave up 0 bases and J gave up 3 bases, with 8 bases separating them. The V gene's germline CDR1 is LGHNA and CDR2 YNFKEQ. The CDR3 has 14 residues. The CDR3 loop is CASSQEDSYYGYTF. In DNA, the CDR3 is TGTGCCAGCAGCCAAGAGGACAGCTACTATGGCTACACCTTC.

The chain has TRBV7-2 and TRBJ2-7; D remains unclear. The CDR3 has 15 residues. Germline V gene lookup returns CDR1 SGHTA and CDR2 FQGNSA. V was cut by 7 bases and J by 4 bases, with 20 bases left in between. The CDR3 DNA reads as TGTGCCAGCACTTTATGGAGATCCCAGGCTTACGAGCAGTACTTC. It codes for CASTLWRSQAYEQYF.

This clonotype was observed at least ten times. The chain recombines TRBV3-1 with TRBJ2-1; D is unresolved. The CDR3 has 15 amino acids. Germline CDR1 and CDR2: LGHDT and YNNKEL (reference sequence). Deletions cut 3 bases from V and 0 bases from J, with 9 bases between. This chain's CDR3 is CASSHGTYSYNEQFF. Written as DNA, the CDR3 is TGTGCCAGCAGCCACGGCACCTACTCCTACAATGAGCAGTTCTTC.

The J gene is TRBJ2-5, the V gene TRBV6-6; D gene ambiguous. Trimming stripped 0 bases from V and 5 bases from J, with 10 bases between. Germline assignment: CDR1 MNHNY and CDR2 SVGAGI (reference sequence). This CDR3 is 14 amino acids long. The CDR3 reads CASSYSDLRETQYF. CDR3 nucleotide sequence: TGTGCCAGCAGTTACTCGGATCTACGGGAGACCCAGTACTTC.

This chain uses TRBV29-1 with TRBJ2-7; 9 bases line up with TRBD1. Germline V gene sequence: CDR1 SQVTM, CDR2 ANQGSEA. The CDR3 totals 12 residues. Trimming cost V 3 bases and J 3 bases; bases outside gene matches: 0. The CDR3 here is CSVETGGYEQYF. The CDR3 coding sequence is TGCAGCGTTGAGACAGGGGGCTACGAGCAGTACTTC.

This clonotype was found a few times. The gene calls are TRBV6-5 and TRBJ1-2; the D gene is possibly TRBD1 (5 bases). The CDR3 is 17 residues long. With 3 bases removed from V and 5 bases from J, the gap between germline ends came to 22 bases. Per germline, CDR1 MNHEY and CDR2 SVGAGI. As DNA, the CDR3 is TGTGCCAGCAGTTATTTTTCGACAGCTACAAAGAGATATGGCTACACCTTC. Translated: CASSYFSTATKRYGYTF.

In this sample, this clonotype turned up many times. The chain employs TRBV18 and TRBJ2-2; D remains ambiguous. The V and J ends lost 6 bases and 0 bases respectively, with 14 bases between them. CDR1 KGHSH and CDR2 LQKENI come from the germline V gene. The CDR3 is made up of 16 amino acids. The CDR3 region has the DNA TGTGCCAGCTCCCCCGTGCTATCGGCGAACACCGGGGAGCTGTTTTTT. This sequence encodes CASSPVLSANTGELFF.

In its sample, this clonotype was seen many times. The rearrangement joins TRBV19 to TRBJ2-1; D is possibly TRBD1 or TRBD2 (7 bases each). CDR3 size: 15 residues. V was pared by 1 base and J by 3 bases, with 10 bases between. Germline V gene lookup returns CDR1 LNHDA and CDR2 SQIVND (reference sequence). The CDR3 spells CASSIARGGYNEQFF. CDR3 bases: TGTGCCAGTAGTATAGCCAGGGGGGGCTACAATGAGCAGTTCTTC.

CDR3 in amino acids: CASSTTGGSQPQHF. The CDR3 bases are TGTGCCAGCTCTACGACAGGGGGGAGTCAGCCCCAGCATTTT. The chain carries TRBV18 and TRBJ1-5; 9 bases map to TRBD1. There are 14 residues in the CDR3. CDR1 and CDR2 (germline): KGHSH, LQKENI. Trimming removed 6 bases from V and 6 bases from J; junction bases left unmatched: 6.

This clonotype was found a few times. One end of the junction fails to match germline, which may point to a read error. The chain joins TRBV7-7 to TRBJ2-5; the match to TRBD1 covers 9 bases. The germline gives CDR1 SSHAT, CDR2 FNYEAQ (reference sequence). The CDR3 covers 14 residues. DNA of the CDR3: TGTGCTAGCAGCAGACACAGGGGGCTAGAGACCCAGTACTTC. Translating gives CASSRHRGLETQYF.

This clonotype was counted at least ten times. The chain links TRBV6-5 to TRBJ1-2; possibly TRBD1 for D (5 bases). The CDR3 totals 14 residues. Germline-derived CDR1 and CDR2 are MNHEY and SVGAGI. Trimming pared 2 bases from V and 3 bases from J, leaving 10 bases between. The DNA for the CDR3 is TGTGCCAGCAGTTACAGGGGCGGTGACTATGGCTACACCTTC. The encoded protein is CASSYRGGDYGYTF.

This clonotype appeared many times. CDR3 nucleotide sequence: TGTGCCAGCAGCGTCGCAGTGAACACTGAAGCTTTCTTT. As protein: CASSVAVNTEAFF. The chain has TRBV9 and TRBJ1-1, with D hard to call. Per germline, CDR1 SGDLS and CDR2 YYNGEE. The CDR3 loop spans 13 amino acids. Deletions cut 2 bases from V and 0 bases from J, with 5 bases between. Supplemented by reference TRBV9 and TRBJ1-1, the full variable domain reads DSGVTQTPKHLITATGQRVTLRCSPRSGDLSVYWYQQSLDQGLQFLIQYYNGEERAKGNILERFSAQQFPDLHSELNLSSLELGDSALYFCASSVAVNTEAFFGQGTRLTVV.

This clonotype has at least ten counts. V gene TRBV10-3 combines with J gene TRBJ2-1; the match to TRBD2 covers 9 bases. Germline loops: CDR1 ENHRY, CDR2 SYGVKD. V lost 6 bases to trimming and J lost 4 bases; unmatched junction nucleotides: 7. This CDR3 has 15 amino acids. CDR3 coding DNA: TGTGCCATCAGCCGACTAGCGGAGAATTACAATGAGCAGTTCTTC. Residues: CAISRLAENYNEQFF.

The sample holds many counts of this clonotype. The chain is built from TRBV29-1 and TRBJ2-3; TRBD1 matches 7 bases. Germline V lookup: CDR1 SQVTM, CDR2 ANQGSEA. The junction had 7 bases not matched to a gene; V was cut back by 4 bases and J by 3 bases. This CDR3 spans 14 amino acids. The CDR3 sequence: CSVGTGTDTDTQYF. The CDR3 DNA is TGCAGCGTTGGCACCGGGACAGATACAGATACGCAGTATTTT.

This clonotype was seen ten or more times. The CDR3 sequence: CASSFLAGDQSSYNEQFF. CDR3 DNA sequence: TGTGCCAGCAGTTTTCTAGCGGGCGATCAAAGCTCCTACAATGAGCAGTTCTTC. V gene TRBV6-2 or TRBV6-3 combines with J gene TRBJ2-1, with TRBD2 matching over 8 bases. Per germline, CDR1 MNHEY and CDR2 SVGEGT. This CDR3 has 18 amino acids. V shed 4 bases, J shed 0 bases, and the junction held 11 bases outside the gene matches.

This clonotype was counted many times. The chain couples TRBV3-1 to TRBJ2-7; the D gene is possibly TRBD1 (5 bases). The CDR3 sequence is 15 residues long. Germline V gene sequence: CDR1 LGHDT, CDR2 YNNKEL (reference sequence). V dropped 0 bases and J dropped 3 bases, with 12 bases sitting between them. CDR3 in DNA: TGTGCCAGCAGCCAAGATCTTGCCAGGGACTACGAGCAGTACTTC. This gives the protein CASSQDLARDYEQYF.

V gene TRBV6-5 combines with J gene TRBJ2-2; a weak D match, TRBD1 (5 bases). Germline CDR1 reads MNHEY; CDR2 reads SVGAGI. V was trimmed by 4 bases and J by 1 base, leaving 16 bases between them. This CDR3 comprises 17 residues. The CDR3, as DNA: TGTGCCAGCAGTTGGACGTGGATAGGGGAGAACACCGGGGAGCTGTTTTTT. The encoded protein is CASSWTWIGENTGELFF.

At least ten counts were recorded for this clonotype. The J gene is TRBJ2-1, the V gene TRBV4-3; 11 positions match TRBD2. The CDR3 has 16 amino acids. Losses at the gene ends were 0 bases for V and 4 bases for J; bases not matched to a gene: 2. Germline CDR1 LGHNA, CDR2 YSLEER. Here the CDR3 DNA reads TGCGCCAGCAGCCAAGAGACTAGCGGGACATACAATGAGCAGTTCTTC. It codes for CASSQETSGTYNEQFF.

This clonotype has ten or more counts. This chain uses TRBV12-3 or TRBV12-4 with TRBJ2-2; maybe TRBD1 (6 bases). V shed 6 bases and J shed 8 bases, with 22 bases lying between them. This CDR3 contains 16 residues. CDR3 coding DNA: TGTGCCAGCAGGAACCGGCCCTCACAGGGACCGGGGGAGCTGTTTTTT. Its translation is CASRNRPSQGPGELFF.

This clonotype was counted a few times. V and J are TRBV6-2 or TRBV6-3 and TRBJ1-1; D not certain. V lost 2 bases, J lost 4 bases, and 23 bases lay in between. The CDR3 loop spans 18 amino acids. The germline gives CDR1 MNHEY, CDR2 SVGEGT. The CDR3 spells CASSYRMDDRHGSTEAFF. The CDR3 coding sequence is TGTGCCAGCAGTTACAGAATGGACGATCGACACGGGAGCACTGAAGCTTTCTTT.

This clonotype was counted many times. V gene TRBV5-1 combines with J gene TRBJ1-2, with D unclear. This CDR3 has 13 residues. The germline CDR1 and CDR2 sequences are SGHRS and YFSETQ. V was clipped by 2 bases and J by 7 bases, with 12 bases between them. CDR3 nucleotides: TGCGCCAGCAGCTTACGGGGAGGGCCTGGCTACACCTTC. Encoded protein: CASSLRGGPGYTF.